This T cell receptor (beta chain) was identified during a study of blood T cell repertoires in COVID-19. Study in general: The origin of the acute and convalescent COVID-19 samples was the United States, Italy and Spain.

In the study's own analysis: Amplification from reference gene primers served as the basis for estimated nucleated cell counts. Method: immunoSEQ multiplex PCR; TCRdb's copy keeps in-frame clones and lacks some. Clone size and V and J calls were adopted from that table, with D and trimming inferred from the DNA. The sample shows roughly 77,000 clones, approximately 80% of them seen only once. This CDR3 has 20 residues. Germline-derived CDR1 and CDR2 are MNHEY and SMNVEV (reference sequence). V shed 4 bases, J shed 0 bases, and the junction held 11 bases outside the gene matches. The genes are TRBV27 and TRBJ2-5; 16 bases are a match to TRBD2. The sequence derives from a woman in her 70s with acute or convalescent COVID-19. The source material was peripheral blood. The CDR3 DNA reads TGTGCCAGCAGTTCTTATACCGGGACTAGCGGGGGGGGGTACCAAGAGACCCAGTACTTC. It yields the protein CASSSYTGTSGGGYQETQYF.